This note documents a single T cell receptor beta chain sequence. Its antigen is not identified. Profiling relied on immunoSEQ multiplex PCR, and the TCRdb table lists in-frame clones only, not all of them. The sample lists fewer than 70,000 clones, around 96% occurring once. The CDR3 contains 13 residues. Trimming took 4 bases from V and 6 from J, leaving 13 bases between them. Looked up from germline, CDR1 is LNHDA and CDR2 is SQIVND (reference sequence). The data stem from a study of cytomegalovirus exposure and HLA in healthy donors. Study in general: Later, an analysis reported that the 95 to 150 validation repertoires had used the same platform as the 500 to 750 first-cohort repertoires. General study results and limits: Three chains tied to CMV proved CMV antigen-specific in vitro. TCR clusters originating in the first cohort tended to co-occur in the roughly 110 validation repertoires, according to a later analysis.

The donors formed part of the approximately 120-subject validation cohort, distinct from the roughly 640-subject first cohort. This receptor was taken from a man aged 18 to 35 in good health and CMV-seronegative. This chain joins TRBV19 and TRBJ2-7; D is possibly TRBD1 (5 bases). Sequencing was carried out using PBMCs. CDR3 coding DNA: TGTGCCAGTAGTAACAACCAGGGTACCGAGCAGTACTTC. Translating gives CASSNNQGTEQYF.